This TCR beta chain was sequenced in a study of T cell repertoires and HLA-DP antigens. Study-level information: A couple of male donors and one female donor spanned ages 18-to-29 through 60-to-69.

There are 16 residues in the CDR3. The germline V and J ends were trimmed by 2 bases and 0 bases, with 11 bases remaining between them. CDR1 MGHDK and CDR2 SYGVNS come from the germline V gene. CD4+ cells expanded for 15 days were restimulated roughly a day with allogeneic-DPB1 HeLa cells. Cells were stimulated with HeLa cells transduced with HLA-DPA1/DPB1, HLA-DM, invariant chain and CD80. Untouched CD4+ T cells were bead-isolated at around 98% purity. Assay used: immunoSEQ multiplex PCR; TCRdb lists only in-frame clones, some missing. The data hold around 1,600 clones, with roughly three quarters observed a single time.

This clonotype originated in a man aged 45 to 65 in good health and CMV-seronegative. The material sequenced was CD137- CD4+ T cells from cultured PBMCs. V and J are TRBV25-1 and TRBJ2-1; D is unresolved. The CDR3 protein is CASSETMAGSYNEQFF. The CDR3, as DNA: TGTGCCAGCAGTGAAACTATGGCAGGCTCCTACAATGAGCAGTTCTTC.